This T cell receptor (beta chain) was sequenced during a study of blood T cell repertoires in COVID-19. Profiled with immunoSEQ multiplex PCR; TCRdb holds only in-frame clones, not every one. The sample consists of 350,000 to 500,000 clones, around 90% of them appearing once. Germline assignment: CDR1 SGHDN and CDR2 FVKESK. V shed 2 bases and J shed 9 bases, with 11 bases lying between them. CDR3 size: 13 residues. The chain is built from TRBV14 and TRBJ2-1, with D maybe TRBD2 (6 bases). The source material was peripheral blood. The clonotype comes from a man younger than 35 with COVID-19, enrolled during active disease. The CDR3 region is CASSQFGGGEQFF. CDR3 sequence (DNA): TGTGCCAGCAGCCAATTCGGGGGAGGTGAGCAGTTCTTC.